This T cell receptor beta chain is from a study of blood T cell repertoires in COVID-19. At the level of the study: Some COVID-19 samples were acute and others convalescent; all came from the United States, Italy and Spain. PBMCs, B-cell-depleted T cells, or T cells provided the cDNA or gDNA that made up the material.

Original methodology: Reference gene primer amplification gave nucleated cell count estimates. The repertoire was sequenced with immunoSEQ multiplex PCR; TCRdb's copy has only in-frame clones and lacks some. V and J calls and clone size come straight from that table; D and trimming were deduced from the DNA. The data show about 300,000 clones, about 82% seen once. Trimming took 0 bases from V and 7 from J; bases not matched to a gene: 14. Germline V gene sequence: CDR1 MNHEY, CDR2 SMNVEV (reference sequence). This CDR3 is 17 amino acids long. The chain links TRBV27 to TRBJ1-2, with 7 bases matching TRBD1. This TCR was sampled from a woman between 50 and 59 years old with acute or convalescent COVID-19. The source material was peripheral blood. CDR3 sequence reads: CASSLSSGRGVVGGYTF. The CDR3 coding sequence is TGTGCCAGCAGTTTATCGAGTGGCAGGGGGGTAGTTGGTGGCTACACCTTC.